This T cell receptor beta chain was obtained from a study of neurological immune-mediated disorders. This clonotype appeared many times. Stated time point: longitudinal time-point 2. CDR1 and CDR2 from the germline V gene are SGHRS and YFSETQ. V lost 3 bases and J 6 bases, leaving 16 bases between the germline ends. CDR3 size: 16 residues. 5'RACE employing 10-nucleotide random UMIs yielded the cDNA. From the 5' RACE reads, TCRdb called clonotypes with MiXCR, one entry per CDR3 protein. The table records about 90,000 distinct CDR3 sequences, roughly an eighth of them present only once. The clonotype originates from a female donor with HTLV-1-associated myelopathy (HAM/TSP). This chain uses TRBV5-1 with TRBJ1-6; tentatively, D is TRBD1 (6 bases). Sequenced: PBMCs. The CDR3 DNA sequence: TGCGCCAGCAGCTGGAATAGTGGACAGTTTAATTCACCCCTCCACTTT. Its protein product is CASSWNSGQFNSPLHF.